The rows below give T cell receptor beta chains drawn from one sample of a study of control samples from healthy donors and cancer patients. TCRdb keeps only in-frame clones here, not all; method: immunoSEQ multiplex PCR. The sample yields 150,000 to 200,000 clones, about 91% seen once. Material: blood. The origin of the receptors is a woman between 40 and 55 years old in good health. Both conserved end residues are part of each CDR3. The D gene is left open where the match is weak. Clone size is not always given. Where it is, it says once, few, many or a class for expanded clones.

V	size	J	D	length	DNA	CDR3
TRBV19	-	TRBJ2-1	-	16	TGTGCCAGTAGTGTCACCGGGACATTAATGTACAATGAGCAGTTCTTC	CASSVTGTLMYNEQFF
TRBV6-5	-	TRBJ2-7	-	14	TGTGCCAGCAGTTACTCGATAAGCAATGGAGAGCAGTACTTC	CASSYSISNGEQYF
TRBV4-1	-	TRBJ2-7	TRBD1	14	TGCGCCAGCAGCCAAGGGGACAGCCGGGATGAGCAGTACTTC	CASSQGDSRDEQYF
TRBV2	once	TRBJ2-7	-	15	TGTGCCAGCAGTGAGGAAATCGCCAAATACTACGAGCAGTACTTC	CASSEEIAKYYEQYF
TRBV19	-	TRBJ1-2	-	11	TGTGCCAGTAGTGCAGGGCATGGCTACACCTTC	CASSAGHGYTF
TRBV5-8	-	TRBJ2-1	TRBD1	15	TGTGCCAGCAGCAGAACCGGGACAGGGTACAATGAGCAGTTCTTC	CASSRTGTGYNEQFF
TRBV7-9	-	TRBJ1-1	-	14	TGTGCCAGCAGTTGGGCAGGGTCGAACACTGAAGCTTTCTTT	CASSWAGSNTEAFF
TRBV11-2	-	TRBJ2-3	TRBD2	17	TGTGCCAGCAGCTCCCCATCTGGCGGGGGGTGGACAGATACGCAGTATTTT	CASSSPSGGGWTDTQYF
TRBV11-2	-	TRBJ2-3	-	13	TGTGCCAGCAGCGGGCAGAGCACAGATACGCAGTATTTT	CASSGQSTDTQYF
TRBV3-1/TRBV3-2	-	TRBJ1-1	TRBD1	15	TGTGCCAGCAGCCCCTGGACAGGGGCAGCCACTGAAGCTTTCTTT	CASSPWTGAATEAFF
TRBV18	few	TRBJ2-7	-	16	TGTGCCAGCTCAGAAGCCGGGACTGACGTCTCCTACGAGCAGTACTTC	CASSEAGTDVSYEQYF
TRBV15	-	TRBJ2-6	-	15	TGTGCCACCAGCAGTCAAATATCTGGGGCCAACGTCCTGACTTTC	CATSSQISGANVLTF
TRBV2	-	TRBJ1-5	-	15	TGTGCCAGCAGGGCCGGACAGATAAGCAATCAGCCCCAGCATTTT	CASRAGQISNQPQHF
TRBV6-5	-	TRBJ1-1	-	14	TGCGCCAGCAGCCTCTGGGAAGTAGGCACTGAAGCTTTCTTT	CASSLWEVGTEAFF
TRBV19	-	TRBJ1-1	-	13	TGTGCCAGTAGTATAGATCTGGAGGGGGGAGCTTTCTTT	CASSIDLEGGAFF
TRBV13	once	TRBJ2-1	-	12	TGTGCCAGCAGCCTCCCGAACAATGAGCAGTTCTTC	CASSLPNNEQFF
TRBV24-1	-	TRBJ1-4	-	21	TGTGCCACCAGTGATTTGCTCTTCGTCCCGGGACATTGGGCAACTAATGAAAAACTGTTTTTT	CATSDLLFVPGHWATNEKLFF
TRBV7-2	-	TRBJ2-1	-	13	TGTGCCAGCAGGCTATCCACCTACAATGAGCAGTTCTTC	CASRLSTYNEQFF
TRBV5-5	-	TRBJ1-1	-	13	TGTGCCAGCAGCTTGTCGCCTGAGACTGAAGCTTTCTTT	CASSLSPETEAFF
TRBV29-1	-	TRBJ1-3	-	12	TGCAGCGTGACAGTAGTTGGAAACACCATATATTTT	CSVTVVGNTIYF
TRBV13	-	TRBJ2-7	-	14	TGTGCCAGCAGCTTAGAAGGTCTCTCCTACGAGCAGTACTTC	CASSLEGLSYEQYF
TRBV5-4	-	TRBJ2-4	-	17	TGTGCCAGCAGCCACCAACCCGGGACAACTTTCAAAAACATTCAGTACTTC	CASSHQPGTTFKNIQYF
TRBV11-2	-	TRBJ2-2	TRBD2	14	TGTGCCAGTTCTAGGCGGGGGGACACCGGGGAGCTGTTTTTT	CASSRRGDTGELFF
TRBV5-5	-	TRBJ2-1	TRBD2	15	TGTGCCAGCAGCTTAGAGGCGGGGGGGCCATATGAGCAGTTCTTC	CASSLEAGGPYEQFF
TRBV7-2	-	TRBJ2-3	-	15	TGTGCCAGCAGTCAAGGGCCCTACCAAGGACATACGCAGTATTTT	CASSQGPYQGHTQYF
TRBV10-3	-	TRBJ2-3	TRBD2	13	TGTGCCATCAGGGGACTAGACATGAATACGCAGTATTTT	CAIRGLDMNTQYF
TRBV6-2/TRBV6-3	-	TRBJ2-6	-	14	TGTGCCAGCAGTTACAGCTCTGGGGCCAACGTCCTGACTTTC	CASSYSSGANVLTF
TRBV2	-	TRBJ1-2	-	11	TGTGCCAGCAGTCCGAGGGGGGGCTACACCTTC	CASSPRGGYTF
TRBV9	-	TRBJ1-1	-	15	TGTGCCAGCAGCCTCGGCCCCAAGTCGACAACTGAAGCTTTCTTT	CASSLGPKSTTEAFF
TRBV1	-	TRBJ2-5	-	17	TGCACCAGCAGCCAAGACCGGGACAGGGGAAGTAGAGAGACCCAGTACTTC	CTSSQDRDRGSRETQYF
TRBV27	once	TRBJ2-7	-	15	TGTGCCAGCAGTTTACATGCAGGGATCACCTACGAGCAGTACTTC	CASSLHAGITYEQYF
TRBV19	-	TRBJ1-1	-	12	TGTGCCAGCCAGAGGAAGAACACTGAAGCTTTCTTT	CASQRKNTEAFF
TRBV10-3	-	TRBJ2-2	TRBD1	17	TGTGCCATCAGTGAGCCCACCGGGACAGGGGATACCGGGGAGCTGTTTTTT	CAISEPTGTGDTGELFF
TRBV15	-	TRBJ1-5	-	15	TGTGCCACCAGCAGAGGGGGCGGGGTGGGCCAGCCCCAGCATTTT	CATSRGGGVGQPQHF
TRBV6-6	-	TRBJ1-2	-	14	TGTGCCAGCAGGAGACAGGCCGCTAACTATGGCTACACCTTC	CASRRQAANYGYTF
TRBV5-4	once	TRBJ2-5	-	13	TGTGCCAGCCGGGGGCTTCTCCAAGAGACCCAGTACTTC	CASRGLLQETQYF
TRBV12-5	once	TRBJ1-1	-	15	TGTGCTAGTGCCTCAGAGATCTTCATGAACACTGAAGCTTTCTTT	CASASEIFMNTEAFF
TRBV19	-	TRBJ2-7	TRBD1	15	TGTGCCAGTAGTATACCAGGGCAGGGGGACTACGAGCAGTACTTC	CASSIPGQGDYEQYF
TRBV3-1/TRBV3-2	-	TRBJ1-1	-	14	TGTGCCAGCAGCCACTCAGGGGTGCGGACTGAAGCTTTCTTT	CASSHSGVRTEAFF
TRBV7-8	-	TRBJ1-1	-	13	TGTGCCAGCAGCCGCCAACCTTCGGAACGGGCTTTCTTT	CASSRQPSERAFF
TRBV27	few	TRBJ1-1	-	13	TGTGCCAGCAGTTTTGGGCGGGGGACTGAAGCTTTCTTT	CASSFGRGTEAFF
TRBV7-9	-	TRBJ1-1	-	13	TGTGCCAGCAGTTTCCGTTTGAACACTGAAGCTTTCTTT	CASSFRLNTEAFF
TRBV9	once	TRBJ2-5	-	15	TGTGCCAGCAGCGTAGGATCCGGACCCCAAGAGACCCAGTACTTC	CASSVGSGPQETQYF
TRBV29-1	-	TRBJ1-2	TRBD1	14	TGCAGCGTGGGGGACAGGGGGGTGAACTATGGCTACACCTTC	CSVGDRGVNYGYTF
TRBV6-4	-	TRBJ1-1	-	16	TGTGCCAGCAGTGCTGGTTGGACCGCCGCGGGGACTGAAGCTTTCTTT	CASSAGWTAAGTEAFF
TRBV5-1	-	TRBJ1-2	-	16	TGCGCCAGCAGCCCCGGGGCAGCGACGAACCCCTATGGCTACACCTTC	CASSPGAATNPYGYTF
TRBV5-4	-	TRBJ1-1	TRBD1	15	TGTGCCAGCAGCTCGGCAGGGGGCTGGAACACTGAAGCTTTCTTT	CASSSAGGWNTEAFF
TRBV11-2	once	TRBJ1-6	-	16	TGTGCCAGCAGCTTACAGGGAGGGTCCTATAATTCACCCCTCCACTTT	CASSLQGGSYNSPLHF
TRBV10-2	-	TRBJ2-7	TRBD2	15	TGCGCCAGCAGTGAACTAGCGGGGGGGCCGTACGAGCAGTACTTC	CASSELAGGPYEQYF
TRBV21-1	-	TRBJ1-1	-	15	TGTGCCAGCAGCAAAGGGAGGCAGGGCGAAACTGAAGCTTTCTTT	CASSKGRQGETEAFF
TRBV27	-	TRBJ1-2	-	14	TGTGCCAGCAGTTTACGCTGGGGTAACTATGGCTACACCTTC	CASSLRWGNYGYTF
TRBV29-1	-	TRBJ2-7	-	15	TGCAGCGTTGAAGCGCCGGGACAACATTACTACGAGCAGTACTTC	CSVEAPGQHYYEQYF
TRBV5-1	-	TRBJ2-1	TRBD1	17	TGCGCCAGCAGCACTAACGACGGACAGGGCCGGATCGATGAGCAGTTCTTC	CASSTNDGQGRIDEQFF
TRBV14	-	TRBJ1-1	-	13	TGTGCCAGCAGCCAACAGGGGAACACTGAAGCTTTCTTT	CASSQQGNTEAFF
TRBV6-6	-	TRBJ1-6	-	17	TGTGCCAGCAGTCGAACCGATCCCCGGGGCGGGAATTCACCCCTCCACTTT	CASSRTDPRGGNSPLHF